This entry concerns a single T cell receptor beta chain. Its matching antigen is unknown. These data belong to a study of shared clonotypes between healthy human individuals. General study points: Depth was large, yet rarefaction showed that sorted-subset sequencing was incomplete.

The assay was run at deep level. Repertoires were generated with immunoSEQ multiplex PCR, while TCRdb's copy carries only in-frame clones and drops some. The table has about 2.4 million clones, 93% seen once; the top ten hold approximately 0.36%. Germline V gene sequence: CDR1 MNHEY, CDR2 SVGAGI. The germline V and J ends were trimmed by 6 bases and 1 base, with 12 bases remaining between them. The CDR3 has 14 residues. CD4+ cells yielded CD45RA+ naive and CD45RA-negative memory subsets. The V call is TRBV6-5, the J call TRBJ2-5, with D perhaps matching TRBD1 (6 bases). What was sequenced was naive CD4+ T cells from PBMCs. Subset specified: CD45RA+ positively selected. The sequence derives from a man in his late teens or twenties in good health. Some clones in this sample may be carry-over from other donors' samples. The CDR3: CASSKTGSQETQYF. The DNA for the CDR3 is TGTGCCAGCAGCAAGACAGGTTCCCAAGAGACCCAGTACTTC.